This T cell receptor beta chain came from a study of cytomegalovirus exposure and HLA in healthy donors. Study-wide results and caveats: Some V segments, including TRBV6-2 and TRBV6-3, were excluded as indistinguishable. Beyond CMV serostatus, there was no information to go on about immune exposure.

From germline, CDR1 is MNHEY and CDR2 SMNVEV (reference sequence). The V and J ends lost 0 bases and 0 bases respectively, with 6 bases between them. The CDR3 contains 15 residues. With regard to this clone: Its antigen remains unidentified.

PCR used 60 Vbeta primers and 13 Jbeta primers. Profiled with immunoSEQ multiplex PCR; TCRdb holds only in-frame clones, not every one. The table lists around 180,000 clones, around 82% of them singletons, with around 0.25% in the top ten. The TCR sequence derives from a boy aged 5-17 years in good health and CMV-seronegative. J is TRBJ1-3 and V is TRBV27; D unclear. Sequencing used PBMCs. DNA of the CDR3: TGTGCCAGCAGTTTATCTCGGGGCTCTGGAAACACCATATATTTT. The encoded protein is CASSLSRGSGNTIYF.